A single sample gave rise to the 31 T cell receptor beta chains below, sequenced in a study of OX40 agonist ivuxolimab in advanced cancers. Produced via immunoSEQ multiplex PCR; TCRdb's table is partial and in-frame only. Found here are about 60,000 clones, 85% of them singletons; the top ten hold over 2.5%. Sequenced here: CD4+ or CD8+ T cells sorted from blood, sampled in a trial of the OX40 agonist ivuxolimab. Receptor source: an adult with an advanced solid tumor such as melanoma, head and neck, liver or kidney cancer.

The chain joins TRBV7-2 to TRBJ2-1; 9 bases match TRBD1. Looked up from germline, CDR1 is SGHTA and CDR2 is FQGNSA. V gave up 6 bases and J gave up 4 bases; unmatched junction bases: 7. The CDR3 has 15 residues. The CDR3 DNA reads TGTGCCAGCAGACCCCGGGGACAGGGTTACAATGAGCAGTTCTTC. Encoded protein: CASRPRGQGYNEQFF.

On this clone itself: Sequence at one end of the junction differs from germline and may be a read error. V is TRBV5-1 and J is TRBJ2-7; D gene ambiguous. The CDR3 contains 14 residues. Germline V gene sequence: CDR1 SGHRS, CDR2 YFSETQ. The CDR3 region is CASSLGRPVAEQYF. The CDR3, as DNA: TGTGCCAGCAGCTTGGGTCGGCCTGTGGCCGAGCAGTACTTC. The variable domain in full, with the rest retrieved from reference TRBV5-1 and TRBJ2-7, is KAGVTQTPRYLIKTRGQQVTLSCSPISGHRSVSWYQQTPGQGLQFLFEYFSETQRNKGNFPGRFSGRQFSNSRSEMNVSTLELGDSALYLCASSLGRPVAEQYFGPGTRLTVT.

This chain uses TRBV9 with TRBJ2-3, with 9 bases matching TRBD2. The CDR3 consists of 15 residues. V gave up 4 bases and J gave up 1 base; unmatched junction bases: 4. Germline V CDR1 and CDR2: SGDLS, YYNGEE. This CDR3 is CASSSRLAGTDTQYF. CDR3 DNA: TGTGCCAGCAGCTCTAGACTAGCGGGCACAGATACGCAGTATTTT.

The chain combines TRBV25-1 with TRBJ2-7, with 8 bases identical to TRBD2. There are 13 residues in the CDR3. With V trimmed by 6 bases and J by 0 bases, 1 base remained unmatched. Germline lookup yields CDR1 MGHDK and CDR2 SYGVNS. For the CDR3, the DNA is TGTGCCAGCAGCCTAGCGGGCTCCTACGAGCAGTACTTC. Residues: CASSLAGSYEQYF.

The rearrangement links TRBV5-4 to TRBJ1-2, with 12 bases matching TRBD1. This CDR3 is 15 amino acids long. Germline CDR1 and CDR2: SGHNT and YYREEE (reference sequence). The trim removed 4 bases at V and 7 bases at J, leaving 8 bases unmatched. The CDR3 sequence: CASSTRDRGRVGYTF. The CDR3 DNA is TGTGCCAGCAGCACCCGGGACAGGGGGCGCGTTGGCTACACCTTC.

The rearrangement links TRBV11-2 to TRBJ1-4, with unresolved D. The CDR3 runs to 15 residues. Trimming left V 5 bases short and J 0 bases short, with 10 bases between. Germline V lookup: CDR1 SGHAT, CDR2 FQNNGV. CDR3 loop: CASSLHTSTNEKLFF. The CDR3 region has the DNA TGTGCCAGCAGCCTCCACACATCAACTAATGAAAAACTGTTTTTT.

This clone showed up just a few times. The J gene is TRBJ2-4, the V gene TRBV7-7; 9 bases are a match to TRBD2. V lost 2 bases and J lost 6; bases outside the gene matches: 2. CDR3 length equals 14 residues. Germline CDR1 SSHAT, CDR2 FNYEAQ (reference sequence). DNA for the CDR3: TGTGCCAGCAGCTTAAATAGCGGGGGAAACATTCAGTACTTC. Protein: CASSLNSGGNIQYF.

This chain connects TRBV18 to TRBJ1-5; TRBD1 agrees at 7 bases. V lost 1 base, J lost 6 bases, and 6 bases stayed unmatched. The germline CDR1 and CDR2 sequences are KGHSH and LQKENI. The CDR3 extends over 15 amino acids. CDR3 sequence: CASSPLDREGQPQHF. In nucleotides, the CDR3 is TGTGCCAGCTCACCACTAGACAGGGAAGGTCAGCCCCAGCATTTT.

The genes are TRBV11-1 and TRBJ2-7; 7 bases map to TRBD1. CDR1 and CDR2 (germline): SGHAT, FQDESV (reference sequence). J was trimmed by 8 bases and V by 6 bases; bases with no gene match: 10. The CDR3 is made up of 13 amino acids. DNA of the CDR3: TGTGCCAGCAGGCCTCGACAGGGTTGGAAGCAGTACTTC. As protein: CASRPRQGWKQYF. The complete variable domain, with remaining parts taken from reference TRBV11-1 and TRBJ2-7, reads EAEVAQSPRYKITEKSQAVAFWCDPISGHATLYWYRQILGQGPELLVQFQDESVVDDSQLPKDRFSAERLKGVDSTLKIQPAELGDSAMYLCASRPRQGWKQYFGPGTRLTVT.

The chain joins TRBV6-5 to TRBJ1-1; perhaps TRBD1 as D (6 bases). V dropped 6 bases and J dropped 5 bases, with 19 bases sitting between them. The germline gives CDR1 MNHEY, CDR2 SVGAGI. The CDR3 consists of 15 residues. CDR3 sequence reads: CASSPEIQGRTEAFF. CDR3 nucleotides: TGTGCCAGCAGCCCAGAGATACAGGGACGGACTGAAGCTTTCTTT.

The rearrangement uses TRBV7-9 and TRBJ1-4, with D uncertain. The CDR3 has 14 amino acids. Between the trimmed V and J ends, which lost 2 bases and 10 bases, there was a span of 14 bases. Germline CDR1 SEHNR, CDR2 FQNEAQ (reference sequence). CDR3 in amino acids: CASSLIEGSGKLFF. The CDR3 bases are TGTGCCAGCAGCTTAATCGAAGGGTCTGGAAAACTGTTTTTT. The entire variable domain, with the rest obtained from reference TRBV7-9 and TRBJ1-4, is as follows: DTGVSQNPRHKITKRGQNVTFRCDPISEHNRLYWYRQTLGQGPEFLTYFQNEAQLEKSRLLSDRFSAERPKGSFSTLEIQRTEQGDSAMYLCASSLIEGSGKLFFGSGTQLSVL.

The V gene is TRBV20-1, the J gene TRBJ2-7; no firm D call. The CDR3 sequence is 11 residues long. Germline V gives CDR1 DFQATT, CDR2 SNEGSKA (reference sequence). The ends were cut back, 2 bases at V and 3 bases at J, with 5 bases in the middle. This chain's CDR3 is CSARNFYEQYF. CDR3 in DNA: TGCAGTGCTAGAAACTTCTACGAGCAGTACTTC.

The chain employs TRBV2 and TRBJ2-3, with unresolved D. Germline CDR1 reads SNHLY; CDR2 reads FYNNEI. Trimming removed 3 bases from V and 0 bases from J, with 10 bases in between. The CDR3 runs to 15 residues. The CDR3 sequence is CASSENSISTDTQYF. For the CDR3, the DNA is TGTGCCAGCAGTGAGAACAGCATAAGCACAGATACGCAGTATTTT.

J is TRBJ2-5 and V is TRBV11-3; the match to TRBD1 covers 9 bases. The trim removed 5 bases at V and 5 bases at J, leaving 9 bases unmatched. The CDR3 totals 15 residues. Germline values: CDR1 SGHNT, CDR2 YENEEA. CDR3 DNA sequence: TGTGCCAGCAGCACCGGGGGACAGGGAGGCGAGACCCAGTACTTC. Amino acid sequence: CASSTGGQGGETQYF.

The chain uses TRBV15 and TRBJ2-5; no clear D gene. Trimming took 8 bases from V and 2 from J, leaving 9 bases between them. Germline V lookup: CDR1 LNHNV, CDR2 YYDKDF (reference sequence). The CDR3 is 12 amino acids. In nucleotides, the CDR3 is TGTGCCACCGGCGCAGCACAAGAGACCCAGTACTTC. Protein product: CATGAAQETQYF.

The chain links TRBV19 to TRBJ1-5, with D possibly matching TRBD1 (5 bases). CDR1 and CDR2 from the germline V gene are LNHDA and SQIVND (reference sequence). The CDR3 loop spans 17 amino acids. V was pared by 2 bases and J by 0 bases, with 14 bases between. CDR3: CASSIIGQGYSNQPQHF. The CDR3 DNA reads TGTGCCAGTAGTATAATAGGACAAGGATATAGCAATCAGCCCCAGCATTTT.

V is TRBV25-1 and J is TRBJ2-7, with D unresolved. Looked up from germline, CDR1 is MGHDK and CDR2 is SYGVNS. This CDR3 spans 13 amino acids. V lost 5 bases and J 0 bases, leaving 8 bases between the germline ends. CDR3 sequence (DNA): TGTGCCAGCAGTCACAGCCACTCCTACGAGCAGTACTTC. Translation gives CASSHSHSYEQYF.

CDR3 residues: CASSVFPGGSYEQYF. CDR3 coding DNA: TGTGCCAGCAGCGTATTCCCCGGGGGCTCCTACGAGCAGTACTTC. The V and J genes are TRBV5-5 and TRBJ2-7; a weak D match, TRBD2 (6 bases). Trimming shortened V by 4 bases and J by 0 bases, and 14 bases separated the two germline ends. CDR1 is SGHKS, CDR2 YYEKEE, per germline (reference sequence). The CDR3 sequence is 15 residues long.

The chain is built from TRBV7-6 and TRBJ2-1; the D is unclear. CDR1 SGHVS and CDR2 FNYEAQ come from the germline V gene. This CDR3 has 16 residues. V was trimmed by 5 bases and J by 0 bases, leaving 14 bases between them. The CDR3 DNA sequence: TGTGCCAGCAGCCCCAAGGGTAGGAGCTCCTACAATGAGCAGTTCTTC. Translated, it gives CASSPKGRSSYNEQFF.

The chain carries TRBV25-1 and TRBJ1-3; D is perhaps TRBD1 (5 bases). The CDR3 runs 15 residues. The germline V and J ends were trimmed by 4 bases and 2 bases, with 12 bases remaining between them. Germline CDR1 and CDR2: MGHDK and SYGVNS. CDR3: CASSASGIAGNTIYF. CDR3 DNA: TGTGCCAGCAGTGCCTCAGGGATAGCTGGAAACACCATATATTTT.

This clone has a single count. CDR3 sequence (DNA): TGCGCCAGCAGTGCCCCCCAGTTCACTGGAAACACCATATATTTT. Protein: CASSAPQFTGNTIYF. The chain joins TRBV10-1 to TRBJ1-3; no clear D gene. V dropped 4 bases and J dropped 2 bases, with 12 bases sitting between them. Germline V gene sequence: CDR1 WNHNN, CDR2 SYGVQD (reference sequence). This CDR3 region has 15 residues.

This chain links TRBV7-9 with TRBJ1-3; the D is unclear. This CDR3 has 14 residues. Trimming took off 2 bases at V and 0 bases at J, with 5 bases between the two ends. Germline CDR1 reads SEHNR; CDR2 reads FQNEAQ (reference sequence). CDR3 amino acids: CASSLRVSGNTIYF. CDR3 nucleotide sequence: TGTGCCAGCAGCTTAAGGGTCTCTGGAAACACCATATATTTT. Variable domain in full (rest from reference TRBV7-9 and TRBJ1-3): DTGVSQNPRHKITKRGQNVTFRCDPISEHNRLYWYRQTLGQGPEFLTYFQNEAQLEKSRLLSDRFSAERPKGSFSTLEIQRTEQGDSAMYLCASSLRVSGNTIYFGEGSWLTVV.

This chain joins TRBV27 and TRBJ2-7, with a tentative D call TRBD1 (6 bases). V was cut by 5 bases and J by 1 base, with 12 bases left in between. The CDR3 extends over 14 amino acids. Germline CDR1 MNHEY, CDR2 SMNVEV (reference sequence). The DNA of the CDR3 is TGTGCCAGCAGTCCTACAGGGAAATCCTACGAGCAGTACTTC. Its translation: CASSPTGKSYEQYF.

The J gene is TRBJ1-1, the V gene TRBV29-1; 7 nucleotides match TRBD1. This CDR3 has 13 amino acids. J gave up 4 bases and V 6 bases, and 8 bases lay outside the gene matches. Germline values: CDR1 SQVTM, CDR2 ANQGSEA. This chain's CDR3 is CSVRRQGRTEAFF. CDR3 in DNA: TGCAGCGTACGACGACAGGGTCGCACTGAAGCTTTCTTT.

The rearrangement joins TRBV5-1 to TRBJ1-5; no reliable D call. Per germline, CDR1 SGHRS and CDR2 YFSETQ. The ends were cut back, 3 bases at V and 2 bases at J, with 12 bases in the middle. The CDR3 is made up of 15 amino acids. CDR3 bases: TGCGCCAGCAGCTCGGGTGAAGGAGGCAATCAGCCCCAGCATTTT. It is translated as CASSSGEGGNQPQHF. The whole variable domain, remainder taken from reference TRBV5-1 and TRBJ1-5, is KAGVTQTPRYLIKTRGQQVTLSCSPISGHRSVSWYQQTPGQGLQFLFEYFSETQRNKGNFPGRFSGRQFSNSRSEMNVSTLELGDSALYLCASSSGEGGNQPQHFGDGTRLSIL.

The V call is TRBV2, the J call TRBJ2-3; the D call may be TRBD1 or TRBD2 (5 bases each). This CDR3 has 13 amino acids. Looked up from germline, CDR1 is SNHLY and CDR2 is FYNNEI. V was pared by 10 bases and J by 4 bases, with 15 bases between. The chain's CDR3 is CATQGRGADTQYF. CDR3 DNA: TGTGCCACCCAGGGTCGGGGAGCAGATACGCAGTATTTT.

CDR3 protein: CASRQDRNTGELFF. DNA of the CDR3: TGTGCCAGCAGACAGGACAGGAACACCGGGGAGCTGTTTTTT. The V call is TRBV27, the J call TRBJ2-2; D may be TRBD1 (6 bases). The CDR3 has 14 amino acids. V dropped 6 bases and J dropped 1 base, with 9 bases sitting between them. Per the germline V gene, CDR1 is MNHEY and CDR2 is SMNVEV (reference sequence).

The genes are TRBV7-2 and TRBJ2-1, with D possibly being TRBD2 (6 bases). The CDR3 has 15 amino acids. Germline-derived CDR1 and CDR2 are SGHTA and FQGNSA. V was pared by 2 bases and J by 0 bases, with 8 bases between. The chain's CDR3 is CASSLISGSYNEQFF. In DNA form, the CDR3 reads TGTGCCAGCAGCTTAATTAGCGGCTCCTACAATGAGCAGTTCTTC.

J is TRBJ1-2 and V is TRBV5-6, with 7 bases fitting TRBD1. V shed 4 bases, J shed 7 bases, and the junction held 7 bases outside the gene matches. The CDR3 runs to 13 residues. The germline CDR1 and CDR2 sequences are SGHDT and YYEEEE. This chain's CDR3 is CASSAPTGFGYTF. The DNA of the CDR3 is TGTGCCAGCAGCGCCCCGACAGGGTTTGGCTACACCTTC.

The chain recombines TRBV6-1 with TRBJ2-2; TRBD2 might be the D (5 bases). Germline loops: CDR1 MNHNS, CDR2 SASEGT. Trimming took off 4 bases at V and 4 bases at J, with 13 bases between the two ends. The CDR3 runs 15 residues. The chain's CDR3 is CASSATGTRTGELFF. CDR3 bases: TGTGCCAGCAGTGCCACGGGAACGCGCACCGGGGAGCTGTTTTTT.

The genes are TRBV2 and TRBJ2-6; the D gene could be TRBD1 or TRBD2 (5 bases each). Between the trimmed V and J ends, which lost 3 bases and 3 bases, there was a span of 9 bases. Germline lookup yields CDR1 SNHLY and CDR2 FYNNEI. This CDR3 spans 15 amino acids. The CDR3 region is CASSDSGLGANVLTF. The CDR3 nucleotides are TGTGCCAGCAGTGATTCGGGGCTTGGGGCCAACGTCCTGACTTTC.